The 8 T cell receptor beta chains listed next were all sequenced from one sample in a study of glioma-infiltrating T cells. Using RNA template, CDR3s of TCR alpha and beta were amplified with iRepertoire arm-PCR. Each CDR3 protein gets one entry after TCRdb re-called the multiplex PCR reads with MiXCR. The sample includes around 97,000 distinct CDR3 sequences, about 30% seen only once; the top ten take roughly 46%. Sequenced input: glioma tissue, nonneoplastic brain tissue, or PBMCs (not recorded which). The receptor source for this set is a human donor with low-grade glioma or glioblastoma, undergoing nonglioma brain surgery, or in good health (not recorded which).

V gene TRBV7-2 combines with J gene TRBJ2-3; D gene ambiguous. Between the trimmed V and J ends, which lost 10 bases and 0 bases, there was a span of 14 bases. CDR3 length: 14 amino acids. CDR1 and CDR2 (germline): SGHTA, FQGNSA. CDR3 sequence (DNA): TGTGCCACCAAGGAAGGTGGGAGCACAGATACGCAGTATTTT. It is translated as CATKEGGSTDTQYF.

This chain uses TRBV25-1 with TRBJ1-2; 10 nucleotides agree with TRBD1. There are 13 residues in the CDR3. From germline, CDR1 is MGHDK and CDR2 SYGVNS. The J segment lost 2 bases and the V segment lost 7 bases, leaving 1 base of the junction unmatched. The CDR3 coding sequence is TGTGCCAGCACGGGACAGGGGAACTATGGCTACACCTTC. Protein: CASTGQGNYGYTF.

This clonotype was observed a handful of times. DNA for the CDR3: TGTGCCAGCAGTCCCATGCCGGGACGCTCGGAAGCTTTCTTT. Residues: CASSPMPGRSEAFF. This chain connects TRBV12-3 or TRBV12-4 to TRBJ1-1; weak D call: TRBD1 (5 bases). The CDR3 sequence is 14 residues long. With 5 bases removed from V and 8 bases from J, the gap between germline ends came to 18 bases.

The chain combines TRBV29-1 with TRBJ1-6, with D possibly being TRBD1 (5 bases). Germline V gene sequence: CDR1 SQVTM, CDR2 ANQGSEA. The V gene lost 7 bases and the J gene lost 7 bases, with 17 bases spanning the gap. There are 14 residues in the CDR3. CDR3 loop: CSARDRAQNSPLHF. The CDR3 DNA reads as TGCAGCGCCAGAGACAGAGCGCAAAATTCACCCCTCCACTTT.

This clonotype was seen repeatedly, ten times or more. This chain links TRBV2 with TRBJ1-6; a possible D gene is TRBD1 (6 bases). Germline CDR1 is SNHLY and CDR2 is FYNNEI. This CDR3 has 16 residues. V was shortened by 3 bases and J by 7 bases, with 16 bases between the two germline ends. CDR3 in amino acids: CASSDIGTRFNSPLHF. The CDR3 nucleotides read TGTGCCAGCAGTGACATCGGGACAAGATTCAATTCACCCCTCCACTTT.

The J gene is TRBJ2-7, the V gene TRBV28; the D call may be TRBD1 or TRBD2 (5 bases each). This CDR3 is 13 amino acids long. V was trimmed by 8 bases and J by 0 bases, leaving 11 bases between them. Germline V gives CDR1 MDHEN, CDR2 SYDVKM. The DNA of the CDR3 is TGTGCCAGCTTGGGGGTAAGCTCCTACGAGCAGTACTTC. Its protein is CASLGVSSYEQYF.

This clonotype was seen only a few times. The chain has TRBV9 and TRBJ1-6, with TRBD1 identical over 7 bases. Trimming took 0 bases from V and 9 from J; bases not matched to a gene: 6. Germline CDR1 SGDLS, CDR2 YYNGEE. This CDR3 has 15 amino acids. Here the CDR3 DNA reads TGTGCCAGCAGCGTAGTAGGACAGGACAGTTCACCCCTCCACTTT. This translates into CASSVVGQDSSPLHF.

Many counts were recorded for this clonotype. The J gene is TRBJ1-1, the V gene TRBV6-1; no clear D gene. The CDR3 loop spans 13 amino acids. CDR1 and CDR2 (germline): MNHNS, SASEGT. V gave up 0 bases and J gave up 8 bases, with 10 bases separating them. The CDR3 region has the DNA TGTGCCAGCAGTGAAGCGTGGACTTTAGAAGCTTTCTTT. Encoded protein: CASSEAWTLEAFF.